The entry below describes one TCR beta chain. This clone was found once. Its binding antigen is unknown. No much larger clonotype is one base removed from it; base qualities were not supplied. This entry belongs to a study of blood T cell repertoires in COVID-19 (dated by TCRdb to about 2020). As for the study more broadly: The collaborator samples originated in the United States, Italy and Spain and spanned the acute and convalescent phases of COVID-19. Where available, HLA class I and class II types were obtained from metadata supplied by the sample provider rather than from assay-based typing. A freely available public database, intended as a resource for researchers studying the immune response to SARS-CoV-2, is where the repertoires were released. The samples were drawn from two sources: the first 160 participants of the ongoing ImmuneRACE study, and approximately 1,300 subjects contributed by 6 global collaborators. The sample metadata nearly always contained a de-identified subject ID, COVID-19 status, age in years and sex. Deeply sampled blood TCRbeta repertoires from subjects exposed to, actively infected with, or recovered from COVID-19 were included in the dataset. The material from the prospective study consisted of cDNA or gDNA derived from T cells, B-cell-depleted T cells, or PBMCs. What the authors observed across the whole study: Clinical and demographic metadata were provided uncurated, with the amount varying by source and participant.

Whole blood was collected in K2EDTA tubes by collaborating institutions according to the institutions' own protocols. For TCRbeta analysis, collaborators shipped samples as frozen whole blood, isolated PBMCs, or DNA extracted from either of those sample types. Clipping removes 3 bases from V and 2 bases from J, with 12 as the unmatched junction base count. Taken from cysteine to phenylalanine, the CDR3 has 18 residues. Left in the record is the CDR3 DNA by itself, 54 bases read in frame from the first base. Sequences SGDLS (CDR1) and YYNGEE (CDR2) are obtained from the germline V gene. The immunoSEQ Assay, a bias-controlled multiplex PCR, was used to amplify TCRbeta CDR3 regions from genomic DNA. In the authors' own workflow: The number of nucleated cells in each sample was estimated by amplification of reference gene primers within the assay. To quantify the absolute abundance of each unique TCRbeta CDR3 rearrangement, sequence reads were collapsed and filtered. Productive Simpson clonality was computed per sample as the square root of Simpson's diversity index over productive rearrangements. TCRdb stores this immuneACCESS table with in-frame sequences only. Part of the clones is absent; in the studies checked, under half of the shortfall reflects unresolved V genes, and no reason is known for the rest. V and J calls and clone size are copied from that table; D and trimming were computed from the DNA. The sample yields about 51,000 clones; around 83% were counted once. The ten most abundant clones make up about 4% of the sample.

Sequenced input: peripheral blood. This sequence originates from a man older than 75 with active COVID-19. The chain uses TRBV9 and TRBJ2-1; 9 of the junction bases match TRBD2. The DNA sequence is given as TGTGCCAGCAGCGCGAGTAGAGTAGCGGGAGTAACCTACAATGAGCAGTTCTTC. This sequence encodes CASSASRVAGVTYNEQFF. Where the CDR3 stops, the reference TRBV9 and TRBJ2-1 genes take over; the full variable domain is DSGVTQTPKHLITATGQRVTLRCSPRSGDLSVYWYQQSLDQGLQFLIQYYNGEERAKGNILERFSAQQFPDLHSELNLSSLELGDSALYFCASSASRVAGVTYNEQFFGPGTRLTVL.